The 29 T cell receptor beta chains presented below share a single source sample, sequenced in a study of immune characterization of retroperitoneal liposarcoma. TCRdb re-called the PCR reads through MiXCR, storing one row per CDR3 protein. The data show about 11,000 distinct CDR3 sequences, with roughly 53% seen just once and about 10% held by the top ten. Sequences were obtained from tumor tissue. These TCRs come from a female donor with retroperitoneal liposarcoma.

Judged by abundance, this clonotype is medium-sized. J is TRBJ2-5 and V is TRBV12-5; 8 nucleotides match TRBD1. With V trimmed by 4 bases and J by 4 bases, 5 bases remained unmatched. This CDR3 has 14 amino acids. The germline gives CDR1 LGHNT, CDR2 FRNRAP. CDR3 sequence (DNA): TGTGCTAGTGGTTACACCGACAGGGGAGAGACCCAGTACTTC. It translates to CASGYTDRGETQYF.

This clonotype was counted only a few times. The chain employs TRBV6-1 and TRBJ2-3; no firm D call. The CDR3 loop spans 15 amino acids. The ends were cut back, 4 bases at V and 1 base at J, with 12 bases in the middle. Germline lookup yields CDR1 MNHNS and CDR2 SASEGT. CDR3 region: CASSGREKGTDTQYF. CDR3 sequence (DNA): TGTGCCAGCAGTGGAAGAGAGAAGGGCACAGATACGCAGTATTTT.

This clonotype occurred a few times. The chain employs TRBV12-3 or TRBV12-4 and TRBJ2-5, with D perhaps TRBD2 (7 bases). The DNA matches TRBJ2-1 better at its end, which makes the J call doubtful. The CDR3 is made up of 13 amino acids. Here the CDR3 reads CASSRARGGTQFF. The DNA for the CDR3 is TGTGCCAGCAGTCGTGCAAGGGGGGGGACCCAGTTCTTC.

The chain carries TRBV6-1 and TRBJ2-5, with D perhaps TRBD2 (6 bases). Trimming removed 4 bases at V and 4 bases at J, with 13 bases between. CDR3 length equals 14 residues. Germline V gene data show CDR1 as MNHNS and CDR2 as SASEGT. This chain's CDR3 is CASSGGGEGETQYF. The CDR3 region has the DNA TGTGCCAGCAGTGGGGGCGGGGAAGGAGAGACCCAGTACTTC.

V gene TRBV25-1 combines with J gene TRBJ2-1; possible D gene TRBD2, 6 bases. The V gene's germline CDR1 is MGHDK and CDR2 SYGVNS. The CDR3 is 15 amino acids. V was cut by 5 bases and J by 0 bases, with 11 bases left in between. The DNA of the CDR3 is TGTGCCAGCAGTAGCGGGCTGAGCTCCTACAATGAGCAGTTCTTC. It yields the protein CASSSGLSSYNEQFF. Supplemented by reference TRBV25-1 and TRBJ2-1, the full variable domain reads EADIYQTPRYLVIGTGKKITLECSQTMGHDKMYWYQQDPGMELHLIHYSYGVNSTEKGDLSSESTVSRIRTEHFPLTLESARPSHTSQYLCASSSGLSSYNEQFFGPGTRLTVL.

The CDR3, as DNA: TGTGCCAGCAGAAAAACGACAGGGGAGGGTAACTATGGCTACACCTTC. This sequence encodes CASRKTTGEGNYGYTF. The gene calls are TRBV6-1 and TRBJ1-2; 8 nucleotides line up with TRBD1. V dropped 6 bases and J dropped 1; count of bases not matched to a gene: 10. The CDR3 is 16 amino acids. Per germline, CDR1 MNHNS and CDR2 SASEGT.

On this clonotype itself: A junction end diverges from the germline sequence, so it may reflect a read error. DNA for the CDR3: TGTGCCAGCGGGGAGGGGAGCTACGAGCAGTATTTC. Its translation is CASGEGSYEQYF. The chain links TRBV6-6 to TRBJ2-7; TRBD2 agrees at 7 bases. The CDR3 extends over 12 amino acids. The germline gives CDR1 MNHNY, CDR2 SVGAGI (reference sequence).

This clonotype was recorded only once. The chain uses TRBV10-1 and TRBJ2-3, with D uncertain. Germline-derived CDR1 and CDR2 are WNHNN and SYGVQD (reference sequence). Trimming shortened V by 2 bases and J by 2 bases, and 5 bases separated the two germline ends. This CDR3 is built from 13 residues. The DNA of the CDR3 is TGCGCCAGCAGTGAGGGGCCCACAGATACGCAGTATTTT. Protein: CASSEGPTDTQYF.

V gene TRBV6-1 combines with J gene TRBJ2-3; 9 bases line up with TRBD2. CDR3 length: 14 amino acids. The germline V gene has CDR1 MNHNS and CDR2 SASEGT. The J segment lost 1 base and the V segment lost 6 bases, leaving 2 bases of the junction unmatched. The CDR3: CASSRTSGTDTQYF. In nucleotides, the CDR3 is TGTGCCAGCAGCCGGACTAGCGGCACAGATACGCAGTATTTT.

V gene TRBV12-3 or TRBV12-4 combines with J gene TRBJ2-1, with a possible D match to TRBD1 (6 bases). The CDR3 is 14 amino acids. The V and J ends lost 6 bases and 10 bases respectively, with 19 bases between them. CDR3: CASRPSDRPYEQFF. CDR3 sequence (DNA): TGTGCCAGCAGACCTTCGGACAGACCCTACGAGCAGTTCTTC.

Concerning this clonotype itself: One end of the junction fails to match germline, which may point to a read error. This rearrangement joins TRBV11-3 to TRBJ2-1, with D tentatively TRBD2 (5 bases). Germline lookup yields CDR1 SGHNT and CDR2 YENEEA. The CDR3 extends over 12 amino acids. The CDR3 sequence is CTSSITRNEQFF. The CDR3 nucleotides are TGTACCAGCAGCATTACTAGGAATGAGCAGTTCTTC.

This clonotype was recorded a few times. This CDR3 is CASCDSGFQETQFF. DNA of the CDR3: TGTGCCAGTTGTGACTCGGGGTTCCAAGAGACCCAGTTCTTC. This sequence joins TRBV12-3 or TRBV12-4 and TRBJ2-1, with D maybe TRBD2 (5 bases). V lost 9 bases and J lost 13, with 25 bases in between. The CDR3 runs 14 residues.

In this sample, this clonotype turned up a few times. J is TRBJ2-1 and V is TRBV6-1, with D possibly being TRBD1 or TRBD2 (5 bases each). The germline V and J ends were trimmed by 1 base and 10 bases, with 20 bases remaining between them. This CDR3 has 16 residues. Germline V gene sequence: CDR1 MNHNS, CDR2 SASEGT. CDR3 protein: CASSEEGPGSSYEQFF. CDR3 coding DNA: TGTGCCAGCAGTGAAGAGGGGCCAGGGAGCTCCTACGAGCAGTTCTTC.

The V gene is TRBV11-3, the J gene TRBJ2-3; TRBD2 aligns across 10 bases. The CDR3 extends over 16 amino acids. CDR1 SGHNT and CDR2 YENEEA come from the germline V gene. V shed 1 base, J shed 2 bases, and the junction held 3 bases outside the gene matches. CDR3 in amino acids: CASSLGLAGATDTQYF. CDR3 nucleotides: TGTGCCAGCAGCTTAGGCCTAGCGGGAGCCACAGATACGCAGTATTTT.

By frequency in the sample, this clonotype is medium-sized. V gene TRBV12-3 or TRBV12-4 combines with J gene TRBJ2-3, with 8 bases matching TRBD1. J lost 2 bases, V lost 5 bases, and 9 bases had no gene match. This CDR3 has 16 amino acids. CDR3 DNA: TGTGCCAGCAGTCCCCGGACAGGGATACACACAGATACGCAGTATTTT. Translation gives CASSPRTGIHTDTQYF.

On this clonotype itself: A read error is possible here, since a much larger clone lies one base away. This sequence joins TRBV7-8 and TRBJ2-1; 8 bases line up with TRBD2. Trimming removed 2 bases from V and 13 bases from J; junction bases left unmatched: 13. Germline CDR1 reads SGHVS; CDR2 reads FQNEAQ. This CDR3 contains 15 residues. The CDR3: CASSLSVETGGGQFF. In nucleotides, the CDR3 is TGTGCCAGCAGCTTAAGCGTGGAAACGGGGGGGGGCCAGTTCTTC.

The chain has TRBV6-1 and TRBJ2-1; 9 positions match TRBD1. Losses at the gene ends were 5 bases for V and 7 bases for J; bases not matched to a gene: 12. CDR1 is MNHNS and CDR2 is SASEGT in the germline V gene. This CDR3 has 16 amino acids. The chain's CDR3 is CASSLGGTGRGNEQFF. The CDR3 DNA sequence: TGTGCCAGCAGTCTTGGAGGGACAGGGCGGGGTAATGAGCAGTTCTTC.

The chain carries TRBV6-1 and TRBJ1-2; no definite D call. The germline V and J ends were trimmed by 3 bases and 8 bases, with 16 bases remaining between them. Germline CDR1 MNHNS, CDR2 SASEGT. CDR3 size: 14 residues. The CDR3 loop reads CASSDALGRVGYTF. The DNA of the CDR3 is TGTGCCAGCAGTGATGCCCTAGGGAGGGTAGGCTACACCTTC.

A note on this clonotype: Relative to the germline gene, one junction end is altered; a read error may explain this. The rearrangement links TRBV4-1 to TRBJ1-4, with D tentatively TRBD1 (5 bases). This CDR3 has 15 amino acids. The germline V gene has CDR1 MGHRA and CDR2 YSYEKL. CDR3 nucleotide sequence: TGCGCCAGCAGCCAGAGCGGGGGTGGGGGTGAAAAGCTGTTTTTT. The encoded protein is CASSQSGGGGEKLFF.

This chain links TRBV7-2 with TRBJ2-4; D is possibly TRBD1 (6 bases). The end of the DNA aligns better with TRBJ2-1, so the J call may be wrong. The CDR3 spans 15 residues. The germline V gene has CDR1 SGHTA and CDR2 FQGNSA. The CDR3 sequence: CASSLVVGQQETQFF. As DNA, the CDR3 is TGTGCCAGCAGCTTAGTCGTCGGACAGCAAGAGACCCAGTTCTTC.

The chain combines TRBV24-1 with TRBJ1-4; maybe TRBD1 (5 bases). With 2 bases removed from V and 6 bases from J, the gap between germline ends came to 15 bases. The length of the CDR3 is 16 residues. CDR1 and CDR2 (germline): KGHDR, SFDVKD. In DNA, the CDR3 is TGTGCCACCAGTGATTCCGACCAGGGCGAGCATGAAAAACTGTTTTTT. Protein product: CATSDSDQGEHEKLFF.

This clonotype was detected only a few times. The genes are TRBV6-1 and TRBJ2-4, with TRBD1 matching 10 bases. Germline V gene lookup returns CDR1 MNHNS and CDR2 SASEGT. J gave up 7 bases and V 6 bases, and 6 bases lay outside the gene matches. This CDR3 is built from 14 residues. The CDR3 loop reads CASRMTGGQNIQYF. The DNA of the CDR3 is TGTGCCAGCAGAATGACAGGGGGCCAGAACATTCAGTACTTC.

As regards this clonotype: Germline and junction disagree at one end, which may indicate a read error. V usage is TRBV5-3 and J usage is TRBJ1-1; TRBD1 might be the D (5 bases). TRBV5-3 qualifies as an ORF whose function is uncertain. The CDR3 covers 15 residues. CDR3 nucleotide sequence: TGTGCCAGCAGCTCGCAGGGATCCGCGGACACTGAAGCTTTCTTT. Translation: CASSSQGSADTEAFF.

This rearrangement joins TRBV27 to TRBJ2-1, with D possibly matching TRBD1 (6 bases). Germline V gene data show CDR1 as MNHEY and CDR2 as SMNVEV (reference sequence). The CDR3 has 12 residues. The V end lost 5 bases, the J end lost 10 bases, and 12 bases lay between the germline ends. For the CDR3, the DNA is TGTGCCAGCAGTCCGCCCAGGGGCGAGCAGTTCTTC. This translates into CASSPPRGEQFF.

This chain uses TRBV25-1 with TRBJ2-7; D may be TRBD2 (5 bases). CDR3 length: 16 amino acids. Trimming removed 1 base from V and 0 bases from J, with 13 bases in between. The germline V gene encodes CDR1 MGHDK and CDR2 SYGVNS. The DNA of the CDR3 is TGTGCCAGCAGTGAATCAGGCGGGCCCAGCTCCTACGAGCAGTACTTC. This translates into CASSESGGPSSYEQYF.

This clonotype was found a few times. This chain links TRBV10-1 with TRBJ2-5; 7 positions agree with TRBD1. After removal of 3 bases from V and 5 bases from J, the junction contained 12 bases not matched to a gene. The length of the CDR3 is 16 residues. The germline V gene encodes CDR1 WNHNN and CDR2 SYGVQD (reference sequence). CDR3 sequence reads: CASSELRDREEETQYF. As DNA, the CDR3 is TGCGCCAGCAGTGAATTGCGAGACAGGGAAGAGGAGACCCAGTACTTC.

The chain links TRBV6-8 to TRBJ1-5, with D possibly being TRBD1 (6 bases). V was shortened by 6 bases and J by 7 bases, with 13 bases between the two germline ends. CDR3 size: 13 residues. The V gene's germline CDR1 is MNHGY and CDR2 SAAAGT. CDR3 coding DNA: TGTGCCAGCAGAAAGGGGGGGGGCCAGCCCCAGCATTTT. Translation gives CASRKGGGQPQHF.

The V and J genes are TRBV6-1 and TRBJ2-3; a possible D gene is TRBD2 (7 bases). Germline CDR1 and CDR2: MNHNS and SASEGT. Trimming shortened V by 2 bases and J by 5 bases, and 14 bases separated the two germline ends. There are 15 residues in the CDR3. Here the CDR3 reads CASSEFGGRVDTQYF. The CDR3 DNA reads TGTGCCAGCAGTGAATTCGGGGGGCGGGTAGATACGCAGTATTTT.

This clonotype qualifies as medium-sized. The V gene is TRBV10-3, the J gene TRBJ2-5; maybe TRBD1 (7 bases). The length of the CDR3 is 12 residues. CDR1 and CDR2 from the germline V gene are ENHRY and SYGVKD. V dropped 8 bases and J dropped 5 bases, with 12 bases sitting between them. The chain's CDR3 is CAISGGRETQYF. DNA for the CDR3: TGTGCCATCTCAGGGGGGCGGGAGACCCAGTACTTC.